The 13 T cell receptor beta chains in this list originate from one sample, sequenced in a study of T cell repertoires in cytomegalovirus infection (dated by TCRdb to about 2019). The treatment or condition label here, explained by the study, means: in vitro stimulation with specific CMV peptide epitopes to enrich CMV-specific T cells. TCRdb names Illumina HiSeq 1500 as the instrument used. The raw public reads went through TCRdb reprocessing: fastp at Q25, MiXCR clone calling, in-frame beta chains kept. For every CDR3 protein sequence, its rows merge into one entry that carries the most common genes and DNA. The table for this sample lists some 700,000 distinct CDR3 sequences; around 32% of them were counted only once. 15% to 20% of the sample rests with the top ten. Their specific antigens are unknown. The starting material was cultured PBMCs, obtained from culture after CMV antigen stimulation. The receptors stem from a human donor in good health (CMV status not recorded). Some clones in this sample may be carry-over from other donors' samples.

Ten or more counts support this clonotype. The chain couples TRBV7-2 to TRBJ1-2, with D possibly TRBD1 on 6 matching bases. The CDR3 has 13 residues. With 5 bases removed from V and 4 bases from J, the gap between germline ends came to 11 bases. Germline V gives CDR1 SGHTA, CDR2 FQGNSA. The DNA for the CDR3 is TGTGCCAGCAGCCCAACAGGGTCCTATGGCTACACCTTC. Its protein is CASSPTGSYGYTF.

The J gene is TRBJ2-3, the V gene TRBV7-2; no clear D gene. From germline, CDR1 is SGHTA and CDR2 FQGNSA. Trimming took 5 bases from V and 6 from J, leaving 12 bases between them. This CDR3 is 13 amino acids long. CDR3 in amino acids: CASSPAISDTQYF. CDR3 DNA: TGTGCCAGCAGCCCGGCCATTTCGGATACGCAGTATTTT. Full variable domain (outside the CDR3, taken from reference TRBV7-2 and TRBJ2-3): GAGVSQSPSNKVTEKGKDVELRCDPISGHTALYWYRQSLGQGLEFLIYFQGNSAPDKSGLPSDRFSAERTGGSVSTLTIQRTQQEDSAVYLCASSPAISDTQYFGPGTRLTVL.

The V gene is TRBV11-2, the J gene TRBJ2-7; possibly TRBD1 for D (6 bases). The V end was cut by 5 bases, the J end by 6 bases, with 14 bases between. CDR1 is SGHAT, CDR2 FQNNGV, per germline. This CDR3 region has 13 residues. The CDR3 sequence is CASSNSQGTEQYF. For the CDR3, the DNA is TGTGCCAGCAGCAACAGCCAGGGGACCGAGCAGTACTTC.

This rearrangement joins TRBV7-2 to TRBJ2-3; 10 bases map to TRBD1. V trimming: 6 bases; J trimming: 10 bases; junction bases outside the gene matches: 28. Germline loops: CDR1 SGHTA, CDR2 FQGNSA. The CDR3 extends over 20 amino acids. CDR3 nucleotides: TGTGCCAGCAGGCCAGCCCGCCCGGACAGGGGGACCGCCTCTATACCTGCGCAGTATTTT. Encoded protein: CASRPARPDRGTASIPAQYF.

The chain has TRBV12-3 or TRBV12-4 and TRBJ1-5; perhaps TRBD1 as D (6 bases). The V gene lost 2 bases and the J gene lost 2 bases, with 10 bases spanning the gap. This CDR3 is built from 15 residues. The CDR3 DNA sequence: TGTGCCAGCAGTTTAATCCCAGGGGGCAATCAGCCCCAGCATTTT. This encodes CASSLIPGGNQPQHF.

The chain recombines TRBV6-2 or TRBV6-3 with TRBJ2-1; 7 bases map to TRBD2. V was pared by 2 bases and J by 2 bases, with 12 bases of the junction left unmatched. The CDR3 spans 18 residues. The germline CDR1 and CDR2 sequences are MNHEY and SVGEGT. The CDR3 loop reads CASSYPWTRIVAYNEQFF. CDR3 coding DNA: TGTGCCAGCAGTTACCCCTGGACTAGAATCGTCGCCTACAATGAGCAGTTCTTC.

The chain recombines TRBV5-4 with TRBJ2-7; D uncertain. CDR1 and CDR2 from the germline V gene are SGHNT and YYREEE (reference sequence). The CDR3 runs to 15 residues. V shed 1 base and J shed 1 base, with 12 bases lying between them. The CDR3 spells CASSLSFQASYEQYF. The DNA for the CDR3 is TGTGCCAGCAGCTTGTCGTTTCAGGCTTCCTACGAGCAGTACTTC.

This clonotype has at least ten counts. The rearrangement joins TRBV7-2 to TRBJ1-2; D not certain. Germline V gene sequence: CDR1 SGHTA, CDR2 FQGNSA. V was pared by 5 bases and J by 2 bases, with 6 bases between. The CDR3 sequence is 12 residues long. CDR3 DNA sequence: TGTGCCAGCAGCCGACGAAACTATGGCTACACCTTC. It codes for CASSRRNYGYTF.

This clonotype was seen a handful of times. The V gene is TRBV6-2 or TRBV6-3, the J gene TRBJ2-3, with D unclear. Germline V gene sequence: CDR1 MNHEY, CDR2 SVGEGT. V was clipped by 6 bases and J by 4 bases, with 11 bases between them. The CDR3 runs 13 residues. Here the CDR3 DNA reads TGTGCCAGCAGCATACATGCACCAGATACGCAGTATTTT. Residues: CASSIHAPDTQYF.

The chain links TRBV12-3 or TRBV12-4 to TRBJ2-5, with 8 bases identical to TRBD2. V lost 7 bases to trimming and J lost 2 bases; unmatched junction nucleotides: 6. The CDR3 spans 14 residues. This CDR3 reads CASTPGGSQETQYF. CDR3 DNA sequence: TGTGCCAGCACCCCGGGAGGGAGTCAAGAGACCCAGTACTTC.

The chain joins TRBV6-6 to TRBJ2-3; 12 nucleotides match TRBD2. Germline CDR1 MNHNY, CDR2 SVGAGI (reference sequence). V lost 2 bases, J lost 4 bases, and 10 bases stayed unmatched. The CDR3 is 18 amino acids. The CDR3 is CASSYLGLAGLLPDTQYF. The CDR3 coding sequence is TGTGCCAGCAGTTACCTAGGACTAGCGGGACTCCTCCCAGATACGCAGTATTTT.

With regard to this clonotype: This may arise from a read error, as a much more abundant clone is one base away. The chain combines TRBV14 with TRBJ1-1; 7 positions match TRBD1. This CDR3 comprises 14 residues. V trimming: 5 bases; J trimming: 3 bases; junction bases outside the gene matches: 6. CDR1 and CDR2 (germline): SGHDN, FVKESK. The CDR3 sequence is CASSKDRWDTEAFF. In nucleotides, the CDR3 is TGTGCCAGCAGCAAGGACAGGTGGGACACTGAAGCTTTCTTT.

This clonotype was detected many times. The rearrangement joins TRBV7-2 to TRBJ2-5, with D tentatively TRBD2 (6 bases). The CDR3 has 12 residues. V was pared by 8 bases and J by 6 bases, with 13 bases between. Per the germline V gene, CDR1 is SGHTA and CDR2 is FQGNSA. The CDR3 DNA is TGTGCCAGCCGCCGGGACTCCAAGACCCAGTACTTC. Translating gives CASRRDSKTQYF.